This TCR beta chain derives from a study of Ad26.COV2.S vaccination and SARS-CoV-2 variants. Whole-study findings and limits: Possible underestimation of total T cell responses by the TCR breadth and depth analyses was noted.

This table comes from immunoSEQ multiplex PCR, and its TCRdb copy is limited to in-frame clones, with some not included. Of about 440,000 clones listed, roughly 85% are singletons. Treatment denoted: some 20 received Ad26.COV2.S at low or high dose, single or two shots; about 5 received placebo; per-sample allocation not given. On day 63 after the first injection, vaccine and placebo recipients gave samples. Germline V CDR1 and CDR2: LNHDA, SQIVND (reference sequence). CDR3 length: 12 amino acids. V dropped 7 bases and J dropped 8; count of bases not matched to a gene: 5. Points on this clone: Its specificity is not known.

The sequence was collected from a person between 18 and 60 years old who received the Ad26.COV2.S COVID-19 vaccine or a placebo. The sequencing used peripheral blood, collected in a trial of Ad26.COV2.S vaccine versus placebo. The chain joins TRBV19 to TRBJ1-2; 9 nucleotides agree with TRBD1. The CDR3 spells CASTGQGQGYTF. The CDR3 coding sequence is TGTGCCAGTACGGGACAGGGTCAAGGCTACACCTTC.